These 8 T cell receptor beta chains were sequenced from one sample in a study of cytomegalovirus exposure and HLA in healthy donors. 60 Vbeta and 13 Jbeta primers were used in PCR. Some clones are missing from TCRdb's copy, which holds only in-frame ones; the method was immunoSEQ multiplex PCR. In the table there are about 250,000 clones, under 90% of which are singletons. Sequenced input: PBMCs. Source of these receptors: a girl aged 2 to 10 in good health and CMV-seronegative.

The sample holds one count of this clone. CDR3 nucleotides: TGTGCCTGGACTGCGACCGTGAGGTTGTCTGGAAACACCATATATTTT. This encodes CAWTATVRLSGNTIYF. This rearrangement joins TRBV30 to TRBJ1-3, with no clear D. The V gene's germline CDR1 is GTSNPN and CDR2 SVGIG (reference sequence). V gave up 4 bases and J gave up 1 base, with 17 bases separating them. There are 16 residues in the CDR3.

This chain joins TRBV5-1 and TRBJ1-5; D perhaps matches TRBD1 (5 bases). This CDR3 comprises 14 residues. The germline V and J ends were trimmed by 0 bases and 6 bases, with 10 bases remaining between them. From germline, CDR1 is SGHRS and CDR2 YFSETQ. This CDR3 is CASSLVWGSQPQHF. Written as DNA, the CDR3 is TGCGCCAGCAGCTTGGTTTGGGGCTCTCAGCCCCAGCATTTT.

The CDR3 protein is CARQGAPGNSPLHF. Here the CDR3 DNA reads TGTGCCAGGCAGGGGGCGCCTGGCAATTCACCCCTCCACTTT. This chain links TRBV21-1 with TRBJ1-6; the D call of TRBD1 is as the table states it, not checked on the DNA. TRBV21-1 is marked as a pseudogene. CDR3 length equals 14 residues.

This chain connects TRBV6-6 to TRBJ1-1; possibly TRBD1 for D (6 bases). Germline-derived CDR1 and CDR2 are MNHNY and SVGAGI (reference sequence). The CDR3 is 16 residues long. Deletions cut 6 bases from V and 5 bases from J, with 22 bases between. The CDR3 spells CASSPGRFRGGTEAFF. CDR3 coding DNA: TGTGCCAGCAGCCCCGGGAGGTTCAGGGGAGGGACTGAAGCTTTCTTT.

The chain joins TRBV5-4 to TRBJ2-2, with D perhaps matching TRBD2 (6 bases). Germline lookup yields CDR1 SGHNT and CDR2 YYREEE (reference sequence). The CDR3 spans 14 residues. V lost 3 bases, J lost 6 bases, and 12 bases lay in between. In nucleotides, the CDR3 is TGTGCCAGCAGCTCTGGGAGGATTGCCGGGGAGCTGTTTTTT. Protein sequence: CASSSGRIAGELFF.

This chain joins TRBV10-3 and TRBJ1-3, with 8 bases matching TRBD1. V lost 2 bases and J lost 8; bases outside the gene matches: 5. This CDR3 is 14 amino acids long. CDR1 and CDR2 (germline): ENHRY, SYGVKD. CDR3 protein: CAISEPTGVDTIYF. The CDR3 DNA reads TGTGCCATCAGTGAGCCGACAGGGGTGGACACCATATATTTT.

The chain links TRBV9 to TRBJ2-3; D possibly corresponds to TRBD1 (5 bases). This CDR3 contains 14 residues. CDR1 and CDR2 from the germline V gene are SGDLS and YYNGEE. Trimming stripped 3 bases from V and 2 bases from J, with 10 bases between. The chain's CDR3 is CASSDRPVTDTQYF. The CDR3 nucleotides are TGTGCCAGCAGCGACAGGCCCGTCACAGATACGCAGTATTTT.

V and J are TRBV18 and TRBJ2-1; 9 bases align to TRBD2. The V gene's germline CDR1 is KGHSH and CDR2 LQKENI. The CDR3 extends over 15 amino acids. J lost 3 bases, V lost 4 bases, and 4 bases had no gene match. The CDR3 DNA reads as TGTGCCAGCTCACTGGTAGCGGGAGTCTACAATGAGCAGTTCTTC. Amino acids: CASSLVAGVYNEQFF. Combining the CDR3 with reference TRBV18 and TRBJ2-1 gives the whole variable domain NAGVMQNPRHLVRRRGQEARLRCSPMKGHSHVYWYRQLPEEGLKFMVYLQKENIIDESGMPKERFSAEFPKEGPSILRIQQVVRGDSAAYFCASSLVAGVYNEQFFGPGTRLTVL.